Sequencing of this T cell receptor beta chain was carried out in a study of cytomegalovirus exposure and HLA in healthy donors. The study, taken as a whole, reports: Cytomegalovirus-associated status was assigned to about 160 TCR beta chains. In an earlier analysis, productive rearrangement rates for most beta V segments clustered near 90% or 30%.

The CDR3 runs to 14 residues. Trimming removed 0 bases from V and 6 bases from J; junction bases left unmatched: 2. The germline V gene encodes CDR1 SGHRS and CDR2 YFSETQ. It was with 60 Vbeta and 13 Jbeta primers that the PCR ran. Generated by immunoSEQ multiplex PCR, the TCRdb table keeps only in-frame clones and is missing some. The table lists under 140,000 clones, 78% of them singletons. A note on this clone: No antigen is known for it.

The sequence came from a woman younger than 45 in good health and CMV-seronegative. V usage is TRBV5-1 and J usage is TRBJ1-2; 10 bases map to TRBD1. The specimen sequenced was PBMCs. This CDR3 is CASSLVGTGDGYTF. CDR3 bases: TGCGCCAGCAGCTTGGTCGGGACAGGGGATGGCTACACCTTC.